The 7 T cell receptor beta chains below were found in one sample sequenced in a study of cytomegalovirus exposure and HLA in healthy donors. In the PCR, 60 Vbeta and 13 Jbeta primers were used. The table came from immunoSEQ multiplex PCR; TCRdb's copy has only in-frame clones and leaves some out. The table records about 65,000 clones, around 62% of them present only once. The sequenced sample was PBMCs. The receptors come from a man younger than 40 in good health and CMV-seronegative.

The chain combines TRBV5-1 with TRBJ2-3; D perhaps matches TRBD2 (6 bases). CDR1 and CDR2 (germline): SGHRS, YFSETQ. The CDR3 is 13 residues long. V was shortened by 4 bases and J by 2 bases, with 8 bases between the two germline ends. For the CDR3, the DNA is TGCGCCAGCAGCCGGGACTTCACAGATACGCAGTATTTT. As protein: CASSRDFTDTQYF. Full variable domain (remainder filled in from reference TRBV5-1 and TRBJ2-3): KAGVTQTPRYLIKTRGQQVTLSCSPISGHRSVSWYQQTPGQGLQFLFEYFSETQRNKGNFPGRFSGRQFSNSRSEMNVSTLELGDSALYLCASSRDFTDTQYFGPGTRLTVL.

This chain joins TRBV9 and TRBJ2-3; 8 bases match TRBD2. V lost 0 bases, J lost 6 bases, and 15 bases stayed unmatched. The germline gives CDR1 SGDLS, CDR2 YYNGEE. The CDR3 runs to 18 residues. The CDR3 nucleotides are TGTGCCAGCAGCGTAGCTACAAGCGCGGGGGGCTCTTGGGATACGCAGTATTTT. As protein: CASSVATSAGGSWDTQYF.

The chain uses TRBV7-2 and TRBJ2-5, with 8 bases aligning to TRBD2. Germline V CDR1 and CDR2: SGHTA, FQGNSA. The CDR3 loop spans 13 amino acids. With 10 bases clipped from V and 3 bases from J, the junction kept 7 bases outside the gene matches. CDR3 nucleotides: TGTGCCACCTCTCTAGCGGGCGAAGAGACCCAGTACTTC. Protein: CATSLAGEETQYF. The entire variable domain, with the rest obtained from reference TRBV7-2 and TRBJ2-5, is as follows: GAGVSQSPSNKVTEKGKDVELRCDPISGHTALYWYRQSLGQGLEFLIYFQGNSAPDKSGLPSDRFSAERTGGSVSTLTIQRTQQEDSAVYLCATSLAGEETQYFGPGTRLLVL.

In nucleotides, the CDR3 is TGTGCCAGCAGCCCCCCGGGGGGTCAGCCCCAGCATTTT. Translated: CASSPPGGQPQHF. The gene calls are TRBV7-9 and TRBJ1-5; tentative D call: TRBD1 (5 bases). From germline, CDR1 is SEHNR and CDR2 FQNEAQ (reference sequence). CDR3 size: 13 residues. Trimming cost V 5 bases and J 6 bases, with 11 bases left between them.

J is TRBJ2-1 and V is TRBV11-2, with 11 positions matching TRBD2. V lost 5 bases, J lost 8 bases, and 8 bases stayed unmatched. The CDR3 runs to 15 residues. Germline CDR1 reads SGHAT; CDR2 reads FQNNGV. In DNA, the CDR3 is TGTGCCAGCAGCATTAGCGGGGGGGCCGTGGATGAGCAGTTCTTC. Encoded protein: CASSISGGAVDEQFF.

This clone came up once. One end of the junction does not line up with germline, which may come from a read error. The chain carries TRBV6-5 and TRBJ1-1; 10 nucleotides align to TRBD1. The CDR3 has 12 amino acids. Germline CDR1 MNHEY, CDR2 SVGAGI. CDR3 protein: CASRDYRDRGYF. CDR3 nucleotide sequence: TGTGCCAGCAGAGACTACCGGGACAGGGGATACTTT.

This rearrangement joins TRBV27 to TRBJ2-7; 8 nucleotides agree with TRBD1. The junction had 3 bases not matched to a gene; V was cut back by 3 bases and J by 2 bases. CDR3 length: 14 residues. The germline V gene encodes CDR1 MNHEY and CDR2 SMNVEV (reference sequence). CDR3 amino acids: CASSFSRGPYEQYF. CDR3 nucleotide sequence: TGTGCCAGCAGTTTTTCCAGGGGGCCCTACGAGCAGTACTTC.